Described below is a single T cell receptor (beta chain) sequence and its context. What it binds is not known. Central memory, naive, regulatory and stem cell-like memory CD4+ cells were sorted by CD45RO/CCR7/CD25/CD127/CD95/CD27. The entry originates in a study of beta chain features in type 1 diabetes. The germline gives CDR1 DFQATT, CDR2 SNEGSKA (reference sequence). The J segment lost 9 bases and the V segment lost 3 bases, leaving 5 bases of the junction unmatched. The CDR3 totals 11 residues. Reverse transcribing all isolated RNA meant expressed TCRB transcripts were sequenced. Libraries were prepared by immunoSEQ multiplex PCR; TCRdb keeps only in-frame clonotypes and omits some of them. This sample has tens of thousands of clones; around 49% occur once, and the top ten carry around 0.72%. The study, taken as a whole, reports: TCRB CDR3 length was moderately but significantly reduced in all four CD4+ subsets of Type 1 diabetes patients. For patients, the naive, central memory and Treg TCRB repertoires appeared more alike than for healthy donors.

This chain connects TRBV20-1 to TRBJ2-7, with TRBD2 matching 7 bases. The receptor was derived from a man in his thirties or forties with type 1 diabetes. What was sequenced was central memory CD4+ T cells from blood. CDR3 loop: CSASGGKGQYF. The CDR3 bases are TGCAGTGCTAGCGGGGGGAAAGGGCAGTACTTC.